One T cell receptor beta chain is described in this entry. This clonotype was counted at least ten times. The clone's antigen remains unknown. Base quality data are lacking; no much larger clone is found one base away. A patient counted as having stable hyperthyroidism if there was no progression to ophthalmopathy within 18 months of follow-up. Hyperthyroidism patients were newly diagnosed, were aged 18 to 65 years, and had a disease duration under 2 months. Patients were excluded if they had other autoimmune diseases, uncontrolled infections, pregnancy or lactation. Clinical symptoms, serum thyroxine, TRAb, thyroid ultrasound and orbital computed tomography were used for diagnosis. PBMCs were isolated from 10 ml of fresh peripheral blood by Ficoll-Paque density gradient centrifugation. Total RNA was extracted using Trizol reagent, and RNA quality was checked on an Agilent 2100 Bioanalyzer. The data belong to a study of Graves' ophthalmopathy and Graves' hyperthyroidism (dated by TCRdb to the late 2010s). For the study in its entirety: Peripheral blood was collected at initial diagnosis, prior to any treatment. In total, approximately 140 blood samples were TCR-sequenced: some 40 ophthalmopathy, roughly 80 hyperthyroidism and some 17 hyperthyroidism-to-ophthalmopathy patients. The study used signatures of the TCR beta repertoire to tell Graves' ophthalmopathy apart from Graves' hyperthyroidism and to predict which patients would progress to ophthalmopathy. T-cell repertoires of thyroid tissue and blood were compared in about six hyperthyroidism patients. To explore V-J signatures distinguishing ophthalmopathy from hyperthyroidism, a discovery set of under 110 patients (roughly 44 ophthalmopathy, over 55 stable hyperthyroidism) was enrolled. The independent validation cohort included approximately 19 hyperthyroidism patients plus 17 patients who later progressed from hyperthyroidism to ophthalmopathy. After sampling, hyperthyroidism patients received methimazole starting at 30 mg daily, and ophthalmopathy patients received high-dose intravenous methylprednisolone.

For repertoire sequencing, the TCR beta CDR3 regions were amplified from RNA transcripts. The first round was an RT-PCR using HTBI primers with the Qiagen OneStep RT-PCR kit, and this first round was followed by a second-round multiplex PCR, then size selection and purification. The libraries underwent paired-end sequencing with 100 bp reads on an Illumina HiSeq2000. Concerning the study's data processing: Reads were processed with SOAPnuke, discarding reads with adapters, uncalled bases, mean Phred below 15, or no exact constant-primer or identifier match. High-quality paired reads were merged with COPE v1.2.5. Unique nucleotide sequences were defined as clonotypes and aligned to IMGT TRB V, D and J references using MiTCR v1.1. Only V-J combinations with frequency above 0.0001 were analysed, covering approximately 99% of repertoires. For each V-J combination, a TCR clonal expansion and chaos score was defined as the ratio of F50 clonal expansion to chaos observed in the TCRdist matrix. Welch's t-statistics and random forest were used to reduce the features to 10 to 15 V-J combinations, which were then used as input to a naive Bayes classifier. Thyroid-blood repertoire similarity was quantified with the Morisita-Horn index. The raw public reads went through TCRdb reprocessing: fastp at Q25, MiXCR clone calling, in-frame beta chains kept. Each entry is one CDR3 protein sequence, shown with its most common DNA and genes. The V and J calls shown here were made by TCRdb, not taken from the authors' results. The sample includes 400,000 or so distinct CDR3 sequences, with approximately 18% observed a single time. The ten largest account for 2.4% of the sample.

The CDR3 goes from the cysteine to the phenylalanine over 13 residues. Only the CDR3 region is kept as DNA, spanning 39 bases read in frame from base 1. CDR1 and CDR2 were assigned from the germline V gene as MNHEY and SVGAGI. V gives up 4 bases and J gives up 4 bases, and the segment between their germline ends measures 10 bases. Points the paper makes about the study in general: The 13-signature model separated ophthalmopathy from stable hyperthyroidism with 85% to 90% sensitivity and less than 83% specificity in cross-validation, and 80%/75% in the test set. Among expanded thyroid clonotypes with frequency above 0.001, most also showed up in blood, which suggests that blood repertoires may reflect the thyroid immune response. In validation, the model predicted ophthalmopathy progression with roughly 68% sensitivity and less than 80% specificity; more than ten predicted patients were CT-confirmed with GO in a median of 6.5 months. No statistical method was used to set the sample size in advance, and the investigators knew which group each participant was assigned to.

The material sequenced was peripheral blood. The rearrangement combines TRBV6-5 with TRBJ1-1, with the D gene uncertain. This receptor was obtained from an adult woman with stable Graves' hyperthyroidism. The nucleotide sequence reads as follows: TGTGCCAGCAGTTCCATAGGGCGCACTGAAGCTTTCTTT. This translates into CASSSIGRTEAFF.